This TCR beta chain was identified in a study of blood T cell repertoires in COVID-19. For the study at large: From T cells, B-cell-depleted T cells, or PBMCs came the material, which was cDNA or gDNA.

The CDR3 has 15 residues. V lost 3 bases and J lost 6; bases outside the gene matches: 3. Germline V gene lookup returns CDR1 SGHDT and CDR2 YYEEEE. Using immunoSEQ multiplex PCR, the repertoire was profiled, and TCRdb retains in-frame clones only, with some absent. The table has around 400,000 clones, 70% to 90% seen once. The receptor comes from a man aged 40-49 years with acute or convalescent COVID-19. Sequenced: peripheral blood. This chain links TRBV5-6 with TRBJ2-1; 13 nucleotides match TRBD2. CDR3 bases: TGTGCCAGCAGCTGGGGACTAGCGGGGACCAATGAGCAGTTCTTC. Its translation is CASSWGLAGTNEQFF.